A single sample gave rise to the 16 T cell receptor beta chains below, sequenced in a study of cytomegalovirus exposure and HLA in healthy donors. Produced via immunoSEQ multiplex PCR; TCRdb's table is partial and in-frame only. The sample records 200,000 to 300,000 clones, approximately 86% being singletons. The source material was PBMCs. Receptor source: a woman younger than 45 in good health and CMV-seropositive.

The table lists this clone with a few counts. CDR3 loop: CASSSRWTVEKLFF. CDR3 DNA: TGTGCCAGCAGTTCGCGGTGGACAGTTGAAAAACTGTTTTTT. The gene calls are TRBV27 and TRBJ1-4, with D perhaps matching TRBD1 (6 bases). Germline values: CDR1 MNHEY, CDR2 SMNVEV (reference sequence). Trimming shortened V by 4 bases and J by 7 bases, and 13 bases separated the two germline ends. The CDR3 has 14 amino acids.

The chain uses TRBV10-3 and TRBJ1-2; 9 bases are a match to TRBD1. The CDR3 has 15 amino acids. Per the germline V gene, CDR1 is ENHRY and CDR2 is SYGVKD. V trimming: 10 bases; J trimming: 7 bases; junction bases outside the gene matches: 16. The CDR3 DNA is TGTGCCACCCTTATAAAGGGGGACAGGGAAAGTGGCTACACCTTC. This encodes CATLIKGDRESGYTF.

V usage is TRBV27 and J usage is TRBJ2-7; no firm D call. CDR3 size: 13 residues. Germline V gene lookup returns CDR1 MNHEY and CDR2 SMNVEV (reference sequence). The V gene lost 0 bases and the J gene lost 6 bases, with 9 bases spanning the gap. The CDR3 loop reads CASSLSRMAEQYF. The DNA of the CDR3 is TGTGCCAGCAGTTTATCGAGGATGGCCGAGCAGTACTTC.

The chain recombines TRBV10-1 with TRBJ2-2; D is perhaps TRBD1 (6 bases). Between the trimmed V and J ends, which lost 8 bases and 1 base, there was a span of 8 bases. Germline CDR1 reads WNHNN; CDR2 reads SYGVQD (reference sequence). The CDR3 has 13 residues. CDR3 loop: CASGDMNTGELFF. In DNA form, the CDR3 reads TGCGCCAGCGGGGACATGAACACCGGGGAGCTGTTTTTT.

The chain uses TRBV27 and TRBJ1-1; D is unclear. The CDR3 loop spans 15 amino acids. The germline V and J ends were trimmed by 0 bases and 0 bases, with 8 bases remaining between them. The V gene's germline CDR1 is MNHEY and CDR2 SMNVEV (reference sequence). CDR3 region: CASSLSRTVNTEAFF. CDR3 coding DNA: TGTGCCAGCAGTTTATCCCGTACAGTGAACACTGAAGCTTTCTTT.

This clone has only a few counts. The V gene is TRBV5-1, the J gene TRBJ2-1; 7 nucleotides match TRBD2. Per germline, CDR1 SGHRS and CDR2 YFSETQ. V lost 0 bases, J lost 6 bases, and 12 bases stayed unmatched. The CDR3 has 17 residues. The DNA for the CDR3 is TGCGCCAGCAGCTTGGCCCGACTAGCCGTGGGGATCAATGAGCAGTTCTTC. Translated, it gives CASSLARLAVGINEQFF. The variable domain in full, completed from reference TRBV5-1 and TRBJ2-1, reads KAGVTQTPRYLIKTRGQQVTLSCSPISGHRSVSWYQQTPGQGLQFLFEYFSETQRNKGNFPGRFSGRQFSNSRSEMNVSTLELGDSALYLCASSLARLAVGINEQFFGPGTRLTVL.

This chain connects TRBV5-4 to TRBJ1-2; a weak D match, TRBD1 (6 bases). Per the germline V gene, CDR1 is SGHNT and CDR2 is YYREEE (reference sequence). The CDR3 runs 14 residues. Deletions cut 4 bases from V and 8 bases from J, with 18 bases between. The CDR3: CASSPPGGAPGYTF. In nucleotides, the CDR3 is TGTGCCAGCAGCCCCCCGGGGGGGGCCCCCGGCTACACCTTC.

The rearrangement joins TRBV5-1 to TRBJ2-1, with D possibly matching TRBD2 (6 bases). V lost 2 bases and J lost 5, with 23 bases in between. This CDR3 comprises 18 residues. Germline V gene lookup returns CDR1 SGHRS and CDR2 YFSETQ. As DNA, the CDR3 is TGCGCCAGCAGCTTAACACGCCAACTGACTAGTCCAGACAATGAGCAGTTCTTC. Its translation: CASSLTRQLTSPDNEQFF. Full variable domain (rest looked up from reference TRBV5-1 and TRBJ2-1): KAGVTQTPRYLIKTRGQQVTLSCSPISGHRSVSWYQQTPGQGLQFLFEYFSETQRNKGNFPGRFSGRQFSNSRSEMNVSTLELGDSALYLCASSLTRQLTSPDNEQFFGPGTRLTVL.

The chain recombines TRBV5-1 with TRBJ2-1, with a tentative D call TRBD2 (6 bases). CDR1 is SGHRS, CDR2 YFSETQ, per germline. This CDR3 comprises 16 residues. With 4 bases removed from V and 5 bases from J, the gap between germline ends came to 19 bases. CDR3 amino acids: CASSPVLAGLNNEQFF. The DNA of the CDR3 is TGCGCCAGCAGCCCAGTACTAGCAGGGTTAAACAATGAGCAGTTCTTC.

This chain links TRBV10-1 with TRBJ2-5; 7 nucleotides match TRBD1. The germline CDR1 and CDR2 sequences are WNHNN and SYGVQD (reference sequence). J lost 3 bases, V lost 8 bases, and 3 bases had no gene match. CDR3 size: 12 residues. CDR3 amino acids: CASVQGKETQYF. The DNA of the CDR3 is TGCGCCAGCGTACAGGGGAAAGAGACCCAGTACTTC.

The chain couples TRBV27 to TRBJ2-2; no clear D gene. Germline-derived CDR1 and CDR2 are MNHEY and SMNVEV (reference sequence). V lost 5 bases and J 5 bases, leaving 12 bases between the germline ends. The CDR3 has 14 amino acids. CDR3 DNA sequence: TGTGCCAGCAGTCCGATTCACGGGACCGGGGAGCTGTTTTTT. Translated: CASSPIHGTGELFF.

V gene TRBV27 combines with J gene TRBJ2-7; D call uncertain. The CDR3 extends over 14 amino acids. Germline V gene lookup returns CDR1 MNHEY and CDR2 SMNVEV (reference sequence). Between the trimmed V and J ends, which lost 2 bases and 2 bases, there was a span of 10 bases. CDR3 in DNA: TGTGCCAGCAGTTTAACCGCAGGAACCTACGAGCAGTACTTC. Its translation is CASSLTAGTYEQYF.

The table lists this clone with a count of one. The chain links TRBV30 to TRBJ1-3, with D maybe TRBD1 (5 bases). The CDR3 loop spans 13 amino acids. V lost 5 bases, J lost 8 bases, and 16 bases lay in between. Germline V gene sequence: CDR1 GTSNPN, CDR2 SVGIG (reference sequence). The CDR3 DNA is TGTGCCTGGGGGGACCCTCGGGGGGACACCATATATTTT. This encodes CAWGDPRGDTIYF.

In this sample, this clone turned up a few times. The chain links TRBV25-1 to TRBJ2-5, with 7 bases that match TRBD1. The J segment lost 5 bases and the V segment lost 5 bases, leaving 11 bases of the junction unmatched. The CDR3 totals 15 residues. The germline V gene has CDR1 MGHDK and CDR2 SYGVNS. The CDR3 is CASSSLQGRVETQYF. The CDR3 nucleotides read TGTGCCAGCAGTAGCTTACAGGGGCGAGTGGAGACCCAGTACTTC.

The sample holds a few counts of this clone. CDR3 protein: CASMGLGKYGYTF. For the CDR3, the DNA is TGTGCCAGCATGGGACTAGGGAAGTATGGCTACACCTTC. The V call is TRBV2, the J call TRBJ1-2, with D possibly TRBD1 on 5 matching bases. The V gene's germline CDR1 is SNHLY and CDR2 FYNNEI. V gave up 7 bases and J gave up 5 bases, with 14 bases separating them. CDR3 length: 13 residues.

Notes on this clone: Different DNA sequences within this sample yield the same CDR3. The chain has TRBV5-1 and TRBJ2-7; the D gene is possibly TRBD2 (5 bases). The CDR3 is 13 amino acids. Trimming took 0 bases from V and 2 from J, leaving 6 bases between them. Germline assignment: CDR1 SGHRS and CDR2 YFSETQ. The CDR3 sequence: CASSLERAYEQYF. The CDR3 DNA sequence: TGCGCCAGCAGCTTGGAGAGGGCCTACGAGCAGTACTTC.